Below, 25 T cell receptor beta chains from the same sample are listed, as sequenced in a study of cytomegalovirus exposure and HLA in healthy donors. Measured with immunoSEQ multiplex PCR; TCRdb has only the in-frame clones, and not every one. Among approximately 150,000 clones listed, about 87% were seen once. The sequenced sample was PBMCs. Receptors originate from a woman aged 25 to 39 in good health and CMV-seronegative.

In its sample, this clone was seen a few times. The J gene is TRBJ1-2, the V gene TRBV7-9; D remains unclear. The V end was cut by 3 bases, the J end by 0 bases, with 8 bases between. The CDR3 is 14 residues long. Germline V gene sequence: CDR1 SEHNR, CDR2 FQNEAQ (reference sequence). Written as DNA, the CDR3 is TGTGCCAGCAGCTTGGACTTAGCTAACTATGGCTACACCTTC. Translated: CASSLDLANYGYTF.

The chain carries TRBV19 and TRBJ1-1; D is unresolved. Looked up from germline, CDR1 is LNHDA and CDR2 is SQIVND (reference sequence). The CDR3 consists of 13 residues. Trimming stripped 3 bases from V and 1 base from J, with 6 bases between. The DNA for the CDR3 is TGTGCCAGTAGTATCGGGGAGAACACTGAAGCTTTCTTT. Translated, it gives CASSIGENTEAFF.

CDR3 protein: CASSYSGGYNEQFF. The CDR3 DNA reads TGCGCCAGCAGCTACAGCGGGGGTTACAATGAGCAGTTCTTC. This chain connects TRBV5-1 to TRBJ2-1, with 8 bases that match TRBD2. The V gene end was trimmed by 3 bases and the J gene end by 4 bases; junction bases not matched to a gene: 3. Germline V lookup: CDR1 SGHRS, CDR2 YFSETQ. This CDR3 has 14 residues.

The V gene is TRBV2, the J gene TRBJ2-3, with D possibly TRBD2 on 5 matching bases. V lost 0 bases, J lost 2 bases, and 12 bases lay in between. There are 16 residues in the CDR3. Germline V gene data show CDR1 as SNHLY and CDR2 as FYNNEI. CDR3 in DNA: TGTGCCAGCAGTGAAGCGGAACGCGGGTTCACAGATACGCAGTATTTT. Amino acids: CASSEAERGFTDTQYF.

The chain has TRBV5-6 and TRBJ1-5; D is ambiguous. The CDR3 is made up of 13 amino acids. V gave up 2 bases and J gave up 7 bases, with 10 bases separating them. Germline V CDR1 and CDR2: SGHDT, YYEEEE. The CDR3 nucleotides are TGTGCCAGCAGCTTAAACAGCCGGCAGCCCCAGCATTTT. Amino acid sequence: CASSLNSRQPQHF.

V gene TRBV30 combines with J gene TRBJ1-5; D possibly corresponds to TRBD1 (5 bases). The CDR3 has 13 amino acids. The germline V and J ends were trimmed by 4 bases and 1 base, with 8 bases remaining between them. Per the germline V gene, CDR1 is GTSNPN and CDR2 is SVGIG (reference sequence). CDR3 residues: CAWTHRSNQPQHF. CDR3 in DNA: TGTGCCTGGACGCACAGGAGCAATCAGCCCCAGCATTTT. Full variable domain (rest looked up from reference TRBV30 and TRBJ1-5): SQTIHQWPATLVQPVGSPLSLECTVEGTSNPNLYWYRQAAGRGLQLLFYSVGIGQISSEVPQNLSASRPQDRQFILSSKKLLLSDSGFYLCAWTHRSNQPQHFGDGTRLSIL.

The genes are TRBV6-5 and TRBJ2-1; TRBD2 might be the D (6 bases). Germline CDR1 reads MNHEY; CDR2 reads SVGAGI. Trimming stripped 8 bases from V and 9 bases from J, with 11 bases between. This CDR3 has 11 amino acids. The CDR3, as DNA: TGTGCCAGCCGCCGGGGGAGTGAGCAGTTCTTC. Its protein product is CASRRGSEQFF.

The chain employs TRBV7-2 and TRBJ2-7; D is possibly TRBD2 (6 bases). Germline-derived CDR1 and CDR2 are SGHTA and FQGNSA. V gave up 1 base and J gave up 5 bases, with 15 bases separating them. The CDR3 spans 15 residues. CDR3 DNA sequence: TGTGCCAGCAGCTTAGTCGGCGGGGTGGGTGACGAGCAGTACTTC. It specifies CASSLVGGVGDEQYF.

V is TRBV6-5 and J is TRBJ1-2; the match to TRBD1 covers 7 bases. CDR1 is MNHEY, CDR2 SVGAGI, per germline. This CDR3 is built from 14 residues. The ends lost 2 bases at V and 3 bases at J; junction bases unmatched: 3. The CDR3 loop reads CASSYQGGDYGYTF. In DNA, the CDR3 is TGTGCCAGCAGTTACCAAGGGGGCGACTATGGCTACACCTTC.

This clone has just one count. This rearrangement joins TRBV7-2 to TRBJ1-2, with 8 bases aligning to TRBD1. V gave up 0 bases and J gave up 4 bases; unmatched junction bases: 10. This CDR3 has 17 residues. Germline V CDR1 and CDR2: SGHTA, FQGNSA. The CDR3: CASSLAFRRDRRYGYTF. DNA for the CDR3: TGTGCCAGCAGCTTAGCGTTCCGTCGGGACAGGCGCTATGGCTACACCTTC.

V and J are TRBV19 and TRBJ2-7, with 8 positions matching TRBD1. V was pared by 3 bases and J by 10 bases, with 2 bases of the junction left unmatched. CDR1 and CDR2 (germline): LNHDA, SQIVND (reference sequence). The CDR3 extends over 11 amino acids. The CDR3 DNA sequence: TGTGCCAGTAGTATGGACAGGGAACAGTACTTC. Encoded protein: CASSMDREQYF.

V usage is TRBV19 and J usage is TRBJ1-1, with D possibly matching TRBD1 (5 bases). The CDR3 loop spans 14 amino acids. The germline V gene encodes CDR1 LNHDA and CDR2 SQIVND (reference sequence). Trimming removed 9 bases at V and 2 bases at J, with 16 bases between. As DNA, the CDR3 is TGTGCCAGCACGGGGCGGGATTCTAACACTGAAGCTTTCTTT. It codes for CASTGRDSNTEAFF. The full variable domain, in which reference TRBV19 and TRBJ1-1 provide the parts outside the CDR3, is DGGITQSPKYLFRKEGQNVTLSCEQNLNHDAMYWYRQDPGQGLRLIYYSQIVNDFQKGDIAEGYSVSREKKESFPLTVTSAQKNPTAFYLCASTGRDSNTEAFFGQGTRLTVV.

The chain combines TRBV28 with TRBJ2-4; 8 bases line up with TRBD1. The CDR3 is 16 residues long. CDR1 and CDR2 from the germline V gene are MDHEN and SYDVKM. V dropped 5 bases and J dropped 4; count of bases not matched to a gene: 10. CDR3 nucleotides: TGTGCCAGCAGTGCACCAGGGGGCTGGCCAAAAAACATTCAGTACTTC. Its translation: CASSAPGGWPKNIQYF.

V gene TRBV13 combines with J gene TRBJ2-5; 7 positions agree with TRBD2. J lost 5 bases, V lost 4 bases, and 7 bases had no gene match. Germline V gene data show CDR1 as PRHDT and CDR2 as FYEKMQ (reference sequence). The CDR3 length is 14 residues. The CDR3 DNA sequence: TGTGCCAGCAGCTCGCGGGGGAGGGTGGAGACCCAGTACTTC. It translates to CASSSRGRVETQYF.

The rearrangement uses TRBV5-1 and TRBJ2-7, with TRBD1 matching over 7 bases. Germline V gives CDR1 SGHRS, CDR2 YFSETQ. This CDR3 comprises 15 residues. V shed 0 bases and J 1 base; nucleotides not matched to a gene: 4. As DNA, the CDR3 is TGCGCCAGCAGCTTGGCCGCAGGGGGTTCCTACGAGCAGTACTTC. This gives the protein CASSLAAGGSYEQYF.

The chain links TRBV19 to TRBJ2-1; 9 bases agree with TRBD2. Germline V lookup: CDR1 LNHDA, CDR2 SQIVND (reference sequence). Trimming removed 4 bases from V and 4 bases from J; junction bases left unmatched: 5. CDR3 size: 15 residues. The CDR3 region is CASSTGLAIYNEQFF. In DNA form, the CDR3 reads TGTGCCAGTAGTACCGGACTAGCGATTTACAATGAGCAGTTCTTC.

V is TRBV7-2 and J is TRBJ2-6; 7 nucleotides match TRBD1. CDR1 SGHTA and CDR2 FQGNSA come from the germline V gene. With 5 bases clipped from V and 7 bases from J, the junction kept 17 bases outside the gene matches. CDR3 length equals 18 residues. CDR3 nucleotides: TGTGCCAGCAGCCCTGGGATGGCAGGGGGATTAGCTGCCAACGTCCTGACTTTC. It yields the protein CASSPGMAGGLAANVLTF.

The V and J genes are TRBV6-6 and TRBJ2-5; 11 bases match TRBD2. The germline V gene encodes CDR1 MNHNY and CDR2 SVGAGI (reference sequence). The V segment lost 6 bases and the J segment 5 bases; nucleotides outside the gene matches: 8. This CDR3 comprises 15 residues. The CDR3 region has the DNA TGTGCCAGCAGGCGTACTAGCGGGGGCCGGGAGACCCAGTACTTC. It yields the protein CASRRTSGGRETQYF.

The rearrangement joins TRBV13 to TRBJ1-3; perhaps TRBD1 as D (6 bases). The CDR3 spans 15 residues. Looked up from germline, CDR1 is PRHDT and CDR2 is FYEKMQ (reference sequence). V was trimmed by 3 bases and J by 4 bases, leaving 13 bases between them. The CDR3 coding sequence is TGTGCCAGCAGCTTTTCCGGACAGAGGGGAAACACCATATATTTT. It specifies CASSFSGQRGNTIYF.

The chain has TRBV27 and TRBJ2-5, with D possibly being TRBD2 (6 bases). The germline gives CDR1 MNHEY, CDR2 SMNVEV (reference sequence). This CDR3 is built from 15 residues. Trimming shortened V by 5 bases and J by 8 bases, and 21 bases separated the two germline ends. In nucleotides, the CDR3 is TGTGCCAGCAGTGGCGGGCCCCGGGGGATGGCTACCCAGTACTTC. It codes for CASSGGPRGMATQYF.

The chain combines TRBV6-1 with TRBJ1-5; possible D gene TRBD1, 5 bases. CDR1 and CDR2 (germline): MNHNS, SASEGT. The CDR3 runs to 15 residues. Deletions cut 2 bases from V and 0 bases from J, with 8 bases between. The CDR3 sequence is CASSEFRGSNQPQHF. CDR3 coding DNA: TGTGCCAGCAGTGAATTTAGGGGTAGCAATCAGCCCCAGCATTTT.

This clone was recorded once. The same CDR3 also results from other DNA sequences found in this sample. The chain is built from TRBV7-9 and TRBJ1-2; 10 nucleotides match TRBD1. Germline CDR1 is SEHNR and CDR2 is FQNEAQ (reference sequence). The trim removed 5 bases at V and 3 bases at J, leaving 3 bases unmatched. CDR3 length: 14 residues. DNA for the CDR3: TGTGCCAGCAGCCCTGGACAGGGGGACTATGGCTACACCTTC. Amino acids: CASSPGQGDYGYTF.

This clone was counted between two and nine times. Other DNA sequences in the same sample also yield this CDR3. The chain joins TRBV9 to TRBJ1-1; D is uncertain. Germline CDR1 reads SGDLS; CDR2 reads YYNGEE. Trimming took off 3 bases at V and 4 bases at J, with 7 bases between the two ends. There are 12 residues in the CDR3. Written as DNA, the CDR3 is TGTGCCAGCAGCGGAGGTGGCACTGAAGCTTTCTTT. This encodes CASSGGGTEAFF.

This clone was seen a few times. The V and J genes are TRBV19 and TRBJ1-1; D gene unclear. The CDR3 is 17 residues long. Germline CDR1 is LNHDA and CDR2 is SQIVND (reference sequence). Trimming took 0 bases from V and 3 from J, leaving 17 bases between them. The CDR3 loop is CASSIDLSRDQDTEAFF. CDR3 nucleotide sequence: TGTGCCAGTAGTATAGATCTATCGAGGGATCAGGACACTGAAGCTTTCTTT.

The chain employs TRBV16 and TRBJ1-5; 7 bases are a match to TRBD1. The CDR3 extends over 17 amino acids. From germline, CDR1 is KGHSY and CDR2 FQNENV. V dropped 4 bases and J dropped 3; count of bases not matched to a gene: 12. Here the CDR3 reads CASSLWDSSEYNQPQHF. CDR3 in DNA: TGTGCCAGCAGCCTCTGGGACAGCTCCGAATACAATCAGCCCCAGCATTTT.